Listed here is a single TCR beta chain. The repertoire was sequenced with immunoSEQ multiplex PCR; TCRdb's copy has only in-frame clones and lacks some. The data contain roughly 150,000 clones, approximately 86% of them singletons. During the 2 weeks before they entered the study, exposed participants had met someone with a PCR-confirmed or clinician-diagnosed COVID-19 case. The data stem from a study of blood T cell repertoires in COVID-19. Germline CDR1 is SNHLY and CDR2 is FYNNEI. The CDR3 is made up of 13 amino acids. V was trimmed by 7 bases and J by 2 bases, leaving 12 bases between them. This clonotype was sampled from a woman aged 40 to 50 who had been exposed to COVID-19. This chain links TRBV2 with TRBJ2-7; D call uncertain. The sequencing sample was made of PBMCs or T cells enriched from blood (not recorded which). The CDR3 reads CASIAGGAYEQYF. Here the CDR3 DNA reads TGTGCCAGCATCGCCGGCGGCGCCTACGAGCAGTACTTC. Full variable domain (rest looked up from reference TRBV2 and TRBJ2-7): EPEVTQTPSHQVTQMGQEVILRCVPISNHLYFYWYRQILGQKVEFLVSFYNNEISEKSEIFDDQFSVERPDGSNFTLKIRSTKLEDSAMYFCASIAGGAYEQYFGPGTRLTVT.